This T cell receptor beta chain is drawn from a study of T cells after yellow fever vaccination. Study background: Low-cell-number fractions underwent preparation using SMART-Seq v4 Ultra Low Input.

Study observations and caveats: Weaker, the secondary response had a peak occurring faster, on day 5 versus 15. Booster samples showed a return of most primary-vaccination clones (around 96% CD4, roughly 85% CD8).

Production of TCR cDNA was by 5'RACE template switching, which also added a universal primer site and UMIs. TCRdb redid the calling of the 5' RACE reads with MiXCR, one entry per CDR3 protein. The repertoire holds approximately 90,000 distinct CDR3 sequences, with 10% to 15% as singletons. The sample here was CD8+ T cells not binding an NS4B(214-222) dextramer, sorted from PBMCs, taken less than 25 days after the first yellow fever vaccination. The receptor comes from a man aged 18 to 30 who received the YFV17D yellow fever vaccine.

CDR3 nucleotide sequence: TGTGCCAGCGGCGCAGCAAACACTGAAGCTTTCTTT. It yields the protein CASGAANTEAFF. The chain employs TRBV6-1 and TRBJ1-1; no firm D call. The CDR3 has 12 residues. CDR1 MNHNS and CDR2 SASEGT come from the germline V gene. V lost 8 bases and J 2 bases, leaving 9 bases between the germline ends.